This T cell receptor (beta chain) originates from a study of regulatory T cells in long-lasting Graves disease. Study findings and constraints: Favoring TRBV28, TRBJ1-2 and TRBJ2-5 was a feature seen in persistent disease.

To note about this clonotype: Its antigen remains unidentified.

Arm-PCR of CDR3 regions and iRepertoire HTBI primers were used to build TCR beta libraries. TCRdb fed the multiplex PCR reads into MiXCR, producing one record per CDR3 protein. The sample records around 450,000 distinct CDR3 sequences, 20% to 25% being singletons. Time point of the sample: persistent/refractory GD, antithyroid drugs over 5 years with positive TRAb. Making the TCR library involved RNA that had been extracted from PBMCs. Trimming took 5 bases from V and 7 from J; bases not matched to a gene: 12. The CDR3 contains 16 residues. The germline gives CDR1 SEHNR, CDR2 FQNEAQ (reference sequence).

This sample comprised peripheral blood mononuclear cells (PBMCs), obtained when the disease was refractory, from a patient treated with antithyroid drugs. The rearrangement links TRBV7-9 to TRBJ2-7, with 12 bases matching TRBD2. This receptor was identified in a female donor with Graves disease. DNA for the CDR3: TGTGCCAGCAGCCCTTCTAGCGGGAGGGCCTCGGGGGAGCAGTACTTC. Translated, it gives CASSPSSGRASGEQYF.